The 25 T cell receptor beta chains in this list originate from one sample, sequenced in a study of shared clonotypes between healthy human individuals. Sequencing used immunoSEQ multiplex PCR; TCRdb keeps in-frame clones, though not all of them. The sample has about 1 million clones; 65% to 75% are singletons. Sequencing was performed on memory CD4+ T cells sorted from blood. Subset defined: CD45RA-negative fraction. The receptors derive from a man aged 18 to 30 in good health.

V gene TRBV5-4 combines with J gene TRBJ1-3; maybe TRBD1 (5 bases). The CDR3 consists of 19 residues. Germline V gene sequence: CDR1 SGHNT, CDR2 YYREEE (reference sequence). Trimming stripped 0 bases from V and 0 bases from J, with 19 bases between. The CDR3: CASSLGQPQENLSGNTIYF. The CDR3 region has the DNA TGTGCCAGCAGCTTGGGACAGCCCCAGGAAAATCTCTCTGGAAACACCATATATTTT. Full variable domain (remainder filled in from reference TRBV5-4 and TRBJ1-3): ETGVTQSPTHLIKTRGQQVTLRCSSQSGHNTVSWYQQALGQGPQFIFQYYREEENGRGNFPPRFSGLQFPNYSSELNVNALELDDSALYLCASSLGQPQENLSGNTIYFGEGSWLTVV.

This clone was detected once. This chain uses TRBV10-3 with TRBJ2-7; D is undetermined. V was shortened by 5 bases and J by 6 bases, with 17 bases between the two germline ends. Germline CDR1 ENHRY, CDR2 SYGVKD. The CDR3 spans 14 residues. The CDR3 loop reads CAISKDGPESEQYF. The CDR3 DNA reads TGTGCCATCAGTAAAGACGGTCCGGAGAGCGAGCAGTACTTC.

The chain employs TRBV9 and TRBJ2-5; D possibly matches TRBD1 or TRBD2 (5 bases each). Trimming left V 4 bases short and J 1 base short, with 14 bases between. CDR3 length: 15 residues. The germline CDR1 and CDR2 sequences are SGDLS and YYNGEE. This CDR3 reads CASSPRGVLQETQYF. CDR3 sequence (DNA): TGTGCCAGCAGCCCCCGAGGGGTTCTCCAAGAGACCCAGTACTTC.

This clone was recorded at least ten times. This rearrangement joins TRBV4-3 to TRBJ2-7; D unresolved. The CDR3 is 16 amino acids. Germline CDR1 is LGHNA and CDR2 is YSLEER. The V and J ends lost 0 bases and 3 bases respectively, with 15 bases between them. Here the CDR3 reads CASSQDAAAKLYEQYF. The CDR3, as DNA: TGCGCCAGCAGCCAAGACGCCGCGGCAAAACTCTACGAGCAGTACTTC.

The chain recombines TRBV7-8 with TRBJ2-7, with 7 bases matching TRBD2. There are 12 residues in the CDR3. Germline V CDR1 and CDR2: SGHVS, FQNEAQ. V gave up 5 bases and J gave up 4 bases; unmatched junction bases: 2. The CDR3 reads CASSPGGYEQYF. The CDR3 DNA sequence: TGTGCCAGCAGCCCCGGGGGGTACGAGCAGTACTTC.

V is TRBV30 and J is TRBJ2-1; 10 positions match TRBD2. The CDR3 has 13 residues. The germline CDR1 and CDR2 sequences are GTSNPN and SVGIG (reference sequence). The V and J ends lost 8 bases and 6 bases, in that order; junction bases with no gene match: 7. The CDR3 sequence: CAESGGAVNEQFF. As DNA, the CDR3 is TGTGCCGAGAGCGGGGGGGCCGTCAATGAGCAGTTCTTC.

Comment on this clone: Additional DNA sequences in this sample encode the identical CDR3. The chain joins TRBV7-2 to TRBJ1-2; a weak D match, TRBD1 (6 bases). The CDR3 is 15 residues long. The V gene lost 1 base and the J gene lost 4 bases, with 13 bases spanning the gap. Germline CDR1 reads SGHTA; CDR2 reads FQGNSA. The CDR3 loop is CASSLVGSGAYGYTF. In nucleotides, the CDR3 is TGTGCCAGCAGCTTAGTAGGATCAGGGGCCTATGGCTACACCTTC.

The count of this clone is one. The CDR3: CATNIPGNTIYF. As DNA, the CDR3 is TGTGCCACCAACATCCCAGGAAACACCATATATTTT. This chain uses TRBV28 with TRBJ1-3, with D unresolved. The ends were cut back, 10 bases at V and 4 bases at J, with 11 bases in the middle. The germline V gene has CDR1 MDHEN and CDR2 SYDVKM. The CDR3 runs to 12 residues.

The chain links TRBV6-5 to TRBJ1-2; weak D call: TRBD1 (5 bases). Trimming took off 7 bases at V and 6 bases at J, with 9 bases between the two ends. Germline assignment: CDR1 MNHEY and CDR2 SVGAGI. This CDR3 region has 11 residues. In DNA form, the CDR3 reads TGTGCCAGCATGGAACAGGATGGCTACACCTTC. It encodes CASMEQDGYTF.

The rearrangement joins TRBV2 to TRBJ2-3; no clear D. The CDR3 has 12 residues. CDR1 is SNHLY and CDR2 is FYNNEI in the germline V gene. The germline V and J ends were trimmed by 4 bases and 4 bases, with 6 bases remaining between them. CDR3 DNA: TGTGCCAGCAGTGTCTTTTCAGATACGCAGTATTTT. Translation gives CASSVFSDTQYF.

The chain couples TRBV28 to TRBJ1-2, with D possibly TRBD1 on 6 matching bases. The CDR3 runs to 13 residues. V was cut by 3 bases and J by 6 bases, with 11 bases left in between. Germline lookup yields CDR1 MDHEN and CDR2 SYDVKM. The CDR3 reads CASSFTGMDGYTF. The CDR3 coding sequence is TGTGCCAGCAGTTTTACAGGGATGGATGGCTACACCTTC.

Many counts were recorded for this clone. The chain has TRBV11-2 and TRBJ2-1; the match to TRBD2 covers 11 bases. V lost 4 bases to trimming and J lost 5 bases; unmatched junction nucleotides: 4. CDR1 is SGHAT and CDR2 is FQNNGV in the germline V gene. The CDR3 sequence is 15 residues long. CDR3 protein: CASSWASGGNNEQFF. In nucleotides, the CDR3 is TGTGCCAGCAGCTGGGCTAGCGGGGGGAACAATGAGCAGTTCTTC.

The V and J genes are TRBV4-1 and TRBJ1-4, with TRBD1 identical over 10 bases. The CDR3 is made up of 15 amino acids. The V segment lost 0 bases and the J segment 6 bases; nucleotides outside the gene matches: 1. Germline CDR1 is MGHRA and CDR2 is YSYEKL. CDR3 loop: CASSQETGGDEKLFF. The CDR3 DNA reads as TGCGCCAGCAGCCAAGAGACAGGGGGCGATGAAAAACTGTTTTTT.

The CDR3 sequence: CASSHDRNNEQFF. The DNA of the CDR3 is TGTGCCAGTAGCCACGACAGAAACAATGAGCAGTTCTTC. The rearrangement joins TRBV19 to TRBJ2-1, with D possibly matching TRBD1 (5 bases). The V end lost 6 bases, the J end lost 5 bases, and 11 bases lay between the germline ends. The CDR3 is 13 amino acids. The germline V gene encodes CDR1 LNHDA and CDR2 SQIVND (reference sequence). The whole variable domain, filled in from reference TRBV19 and TRBJ2-1, reads DGGITQSPKYLFRKEGQNVTLSCEQNLNHDAMYWYRQDPGQGLRLIYYSQIVNDFQKGDIAEGYSVSREKKESFPLTVTSAQKNPTAFYLCASSHDRNNEQFFGPGTRLTVL.

V gene TRBV27 combines with J gene TRBJ1-5; TRBD1 agrees at 12 bases. The CDR3 loop spans 15 amino acids. CDR1 and CDR2 (germline): MNHEY, SMNVEV (reference sequence). Losses at the gene ends were 6 bases for V and 7 bases for J; bases not matched to a gene: 7. Here the CDR3 reads CASRPGTGGHQPQHF. The CDR3 DNA sequence: TGTGCCAGCAGACCCGGGACAGGGGGCCACCAGCCCCAGCATTTT.

The gene calls are TRBV9 and TRBJ2-1; 8 bases line up with TRBD1. V shed 6 bases and J 3 bases; nucleotides not matched to a gene: 5. The germline V gene has CDR1 SGDLS and CDR2 YYNGEE. CDR3 size: 14 residues. The CDR3 sequence is CASNSQGGYNEQFF. The CDR3 DNA is TGTGCCAGCAATTCACAGGGGGGCTACAATGAGCAGTTCTTC. Combining the CDR3 with reference TRBV9 and TRBJ2-1 gives the whole variable domain DSGVTQTPKHLITATGQRVTLRCSPRSGDLSVYWYQQSLDQGLQFLIQYYNGEERAKGNILERFSAQQFPDLHSELNLSSLELGDSALYFCASNSQGGYNEQFFGPGTRLTVL.

This clone showed up just a few times. The rearrangement links TRBV4-1 to TRBJ1-1; 8 bases map to TRBD1. This CDR3 has 15 residues. Germline-derived CDR1 and CDR2 are MGHRA and YSYEKL. V shed 4 bases and J 3 bases; nucleotides not matched to a gene: 7. CDR3 DNA sequence: TGCGCCAGCAGCCCCGACAGGGGTGGATACACTGAAGCTTTCTTT. Translating gives CASSPDRGGYTEAFF.

This chain uses TRBV6-6 with TRBJ2-7, with unresolved D. CDR3 length equals 12 residues. Trimming took 6 bases from V and 5 from J, leaving 11 bases between them. Germline values: CDR1 MNHNY, CDR2 SVGAGI (reference sequence). The CDR3 region is CASSEPRDEQYF. CDR3 bases: TGTGCCAGCAGCGAACCCCGGGACGAGCAGTACTTC.

This clone was found once. CDR3 in amino acids: CASSLAELAGIYNEQFF. The CDR3 DNA sequence: TGCGCCAGCAGCTTGGCCGAACTAGCGGGGATCTACAATGAGCAGTTCTTC. The chain joins TRBV5-1 to TRBJ2-1; 10 positions agree with TRBD2. V lost 0 bases and J lost 3; bases outside the gene matches: 6. The V gene's germline CDR1 is SGHRS and CDR2 YFSETQ. The CDR3 is made up of 17 amino acids.

This chain's CDR3 is CAWALLQGVTNYGYTF. The CDR3 coding sequence is TGTGCCTGGGCTCTCTTGCAGGGGGTCACTAACTATGGCTACACCTTC. This chain connects TRBV30 to TRBJ1-2; 7 nucleotides line up with TRBD1. CDR3 length: 16 residues. Looked up from germline, CDR1 is GTSNPN and CDR2 is SVGIG (reference sequence). J lost 0 bases, V lost 5 bases, and 12 bases had no gene match.

The chain recombines TRBV7-2 with TRBJ2-3; 7 bases agree with TRBD1. The germline CDR1 and CDR2 sequences are SGHTA and FQGNSA. The ends lost 5 bases at V and 3 bases at J; junction bases unmatched: 8. The CDR3 is made up of 15 amino acids. The CDR3 reads CASSPGDSLTDTQYF. The CDR3, as DNA: TGTGCCAGCAGCCCCGGGGACAGTCTTACAGATACGCAGTATTTT.

This rearrangement joins TRBV10-1 to TRBJ2-6; tentatively, D is TRBD1 or TRBD2 (5 bases each). The V gene's germline CDR1 is WNHNN and CDR2 SYGVQD (reference sequence). This CDR3 contains 16 residues. V gave up 6 bases and J gave up 0 bases, with 12 bases separating them. The CDR3 loop is CASSEGRHSGANVLTF. Written as DNA, the CDR3 is TGCGCCAGCAGCGAGGGACGGCACTCTGGGGCCAACGTCCTGACTTTC.

The CDR3 DNA follows: TGTGCCATCAGTGAGAGGGCCTACAATGAGCAGTTCTTC. Protein: CAISERAYNEQFF. The J gene is TRBJ2-1, the V gene TRBV10-3, with D uncertain. The V gene lost 2 bases and the J gene lost 2 bases, with 4 bases spanning the gap. The CDR3 is 13 residues long. Germline V gene data show CDR1 as ENHRY and CDR2 as SYGVKD.

This sequence joins TRBV7-9 and TRBJ1-1, with D possibly being TRBD1 (5 bases). V was cut by 2 bases and J by 0 bases, with 13 bases left in between. Germline CDR1 reads SEHNR; CDR2 reads FQNEAQ (reference sequence). The CDR3 consists of 16 residues. Here the CDR3 DNA reads TGTGCCAGCAGCTTAAGTGGTGGGGCTGTGAACACTGAAGCTTTCTTT. Its translation: CASSLSGGAVNTEAFF. Filled out from reference TRBV7-9 and TRBJ1-1, the complete variable domain reads DTGVSQNPRHKITKRGQNVTFRCDPISEHNRLYWYRQTLGQGPEFLTYFQNEAQLEKSRLLSDRFSAERPKGSFSTLEIQRTEQGDSAMYLCASSLSGGAVNTEAFFGQGTRLTVV.

The chain recombines TRBV7-9 with TRBJ1-6; possibly TRBD1 for D (5 bases). V lost 0 bases to trimming and J lost 9 bases, with 9 bases between them. Germline values: CDR1 SEHNR, CDR2 FQNEAQ (reference sequence). The CDR3 totals 14 residues. CDR3 coding DNA: TGTGCCAGCAGCTTAGCGGGGGTGGCTTCACCCCTCCACTTT. The encoded protein is CASSLAGVASPLHF.